A few counts support the clone carrying this T cell receptor (beta chain). Its antigen is undetermined. Time point given: healthy volunteer bleed at 2 weeks. The authors' total RNA extraction used unfractionated whole blood. This entry comes from a study of human T cells and chemical hapten exposure. For the study at large: There were per-sample TCR yield variations, arising mainly from small pooled library volume differences.

Single cDNA molecules in the library carried unique molecular identifiers attached during preparation. Per the original methods: Samples contained a median of roughly 99,000 TCRs, with a range of about 23,224 to 750,000. TCRdb passed the RACE reads through MiXCR, listing each CDR3 protein once. The V and J calls shown here were made by TCRdb, not taken from the authors' results. The table has 100,000 to 150,000 distinct CDR3 sequences, roughly 9.5% seen once. V was pared by 2 bases and J by 10 bases, with 12 bases between. The CDR3 covers 13 residues. The germline CDR1 and CDR2 sequences are MDHEN and SYDVKM. Overall study findings and caveats: The number of TCRs over 1 in 1000 frequency stayed unchanged after DPC.

The chain carries TRBV28 and TRBJ2-1; D not certain. Specimen: whole blood. This TCR was sampled from a male donor in good health. Some clones in this sample may be carry-over from other donors' samples. This CDR3 reads CASSLRSEGEQFF. In DNA form, the CDR3 reads TGTGCCAGCAGTTTAAGGTCCGAAGGGGAGCAGTTCTTC.